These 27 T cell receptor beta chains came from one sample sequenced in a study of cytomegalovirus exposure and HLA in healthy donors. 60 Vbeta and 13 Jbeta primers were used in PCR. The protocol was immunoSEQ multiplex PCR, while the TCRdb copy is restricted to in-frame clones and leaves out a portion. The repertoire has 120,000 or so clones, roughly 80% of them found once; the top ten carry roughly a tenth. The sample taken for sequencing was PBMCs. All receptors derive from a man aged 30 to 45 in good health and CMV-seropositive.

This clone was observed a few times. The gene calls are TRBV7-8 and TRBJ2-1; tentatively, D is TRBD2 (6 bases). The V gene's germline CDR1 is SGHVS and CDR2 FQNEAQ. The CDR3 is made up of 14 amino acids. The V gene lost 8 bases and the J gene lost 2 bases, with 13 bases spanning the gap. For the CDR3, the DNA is TGTGCCAGCTCTCTAGCGAAGACCTACAATGAGCAGTTCTTC. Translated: CASSLAKTYNEQFF.

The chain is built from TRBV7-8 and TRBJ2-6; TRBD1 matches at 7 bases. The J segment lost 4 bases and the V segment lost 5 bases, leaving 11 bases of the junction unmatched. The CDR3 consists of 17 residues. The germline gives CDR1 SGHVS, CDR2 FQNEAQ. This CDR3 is CASSPQGTGSGANVLTF. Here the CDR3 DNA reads TGTGCCAGCAGCCCACAGGGGACGGGGAGCGGGGCCAACGTCCTGACTTTC. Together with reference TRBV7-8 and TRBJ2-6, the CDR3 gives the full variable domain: GAGVSQSPRYKVAKRGQDVALRCDPISGHVSLFWYQQALGQGPEFLTYFQNEAQLDKSGLPSDRFFAERPEGSVSTLKIQRTQQEDSAVYLCASSPQGTGSGANVLTFGAGSRLTVL.

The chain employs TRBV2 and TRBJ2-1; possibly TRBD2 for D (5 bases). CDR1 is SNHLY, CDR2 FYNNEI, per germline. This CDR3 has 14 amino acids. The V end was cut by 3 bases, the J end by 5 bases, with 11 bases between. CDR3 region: CASSERRVDNEQFF. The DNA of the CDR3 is TGTGCCAGCAGTGAGAGGCGGGTTGACAATGAGCAGTTCTTC.

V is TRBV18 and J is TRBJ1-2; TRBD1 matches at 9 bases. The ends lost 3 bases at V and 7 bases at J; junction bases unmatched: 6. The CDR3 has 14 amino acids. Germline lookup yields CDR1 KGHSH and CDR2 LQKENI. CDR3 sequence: CASSPSDRGSGYTF. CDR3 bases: TGTGCCAGCTCACCTTCGGACAGGGGAAGTGGCTACACCTTC.

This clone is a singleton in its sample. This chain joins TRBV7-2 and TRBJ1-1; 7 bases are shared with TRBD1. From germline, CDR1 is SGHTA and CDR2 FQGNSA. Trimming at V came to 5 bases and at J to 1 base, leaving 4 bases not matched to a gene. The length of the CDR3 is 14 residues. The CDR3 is CASSQDRRNTEAFF. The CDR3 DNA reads TGTGCCAGCAGCCAGGACAGGAGGAACACTGAAGCTTTCTTT.

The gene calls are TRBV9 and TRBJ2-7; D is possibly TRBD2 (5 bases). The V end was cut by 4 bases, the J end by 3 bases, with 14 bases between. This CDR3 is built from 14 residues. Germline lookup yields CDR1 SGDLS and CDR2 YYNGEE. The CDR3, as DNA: TGTGCCAGCAGCCCTACCCACCGGGACTACGAGCAGTACTTC. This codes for CASSPTHRDYEQYF.

The CDR3 region is CAWSVGSGGTDTQYF. The CDR3 DNA reads as TGTGCCTGGAGTGTGGGGAGCGGAGGCACAGATACGCAGTATTTT. The V and J genes are TRBV30 and TRBJ2-3; possibly TRBD2 for D (5 bases). V was clipped by 0 bases and J by 1 base, with 11 bases between them. The CDR3 runs 15 residues. CDR1 and CDR2 from the germline V gene are GTSNPN and SVGIG (reference sequence).

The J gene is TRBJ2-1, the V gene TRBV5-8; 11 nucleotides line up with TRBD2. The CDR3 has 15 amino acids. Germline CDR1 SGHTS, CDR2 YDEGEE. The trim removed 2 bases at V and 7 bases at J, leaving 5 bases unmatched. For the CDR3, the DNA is TGTGCCAGCAGCTTCGGACTAGCGGGTGGGAATGAGCAGTTCTTC. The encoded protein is CASSFGLAGGNEQFF.

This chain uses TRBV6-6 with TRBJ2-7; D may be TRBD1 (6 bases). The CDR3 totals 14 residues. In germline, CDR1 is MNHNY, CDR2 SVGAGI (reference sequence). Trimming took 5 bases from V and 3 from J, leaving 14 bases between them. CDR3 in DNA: TGTGCCAGCAGTCAAGAGGGACATCGCTACGAGCAGTACTTC. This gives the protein CASSQEGHRYEQYF.

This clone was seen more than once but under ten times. The CDR3 DNA reads TGTGCCTGGACCTGGAGCGATGGGGGGTACACTGAAGCTTTCTTT. Translating it yields CAWTWSDGGYTEAFF. The chain joins TRBV30 to TRBJ1-1; a weak D match, TRBD1 (5 bases). V was pared by 4 bases and J by 3 bases, with 18 bases between. CDR1 and CDR2 (germline): GTSNPN, SVGIG (reference sequence). This CDR3 region has 15 residues.

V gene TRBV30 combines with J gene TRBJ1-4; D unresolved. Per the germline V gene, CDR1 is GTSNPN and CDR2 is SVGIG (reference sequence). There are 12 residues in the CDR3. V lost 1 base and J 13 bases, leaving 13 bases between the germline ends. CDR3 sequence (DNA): TGTGCCTGGAGTGCGTTACATCCGGGACTGTTTTTT. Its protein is CAWSALHPGLFF. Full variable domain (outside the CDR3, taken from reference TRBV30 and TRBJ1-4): SQTIHQWPATLVQPVGSPLSLECTVEGTSNPNLYWYRQAAGRGLQLLFYSVGIGQISSEVPQNLSASRPQDRQFILSSKKLLLSDSGFYLCAWSALHPGLFFGSGTQLSVL.

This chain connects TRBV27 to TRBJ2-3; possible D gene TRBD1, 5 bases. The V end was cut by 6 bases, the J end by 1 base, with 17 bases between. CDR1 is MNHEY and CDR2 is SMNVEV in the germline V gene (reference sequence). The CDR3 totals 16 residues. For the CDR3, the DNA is TGTGCCAGCAGCCCGACCCCAGGGATAGGCACAGATACGCAGTATTTT. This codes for CASSPTPGIGTDTQYF.

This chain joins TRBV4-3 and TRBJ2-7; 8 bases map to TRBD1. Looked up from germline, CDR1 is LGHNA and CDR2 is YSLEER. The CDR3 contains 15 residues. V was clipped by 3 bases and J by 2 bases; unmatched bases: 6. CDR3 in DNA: TGCGCCAGCAGCCACCAGACAGGGGCCCCCTACGAGCAGTACTTC. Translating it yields CASSHQTGAPYEQYF.

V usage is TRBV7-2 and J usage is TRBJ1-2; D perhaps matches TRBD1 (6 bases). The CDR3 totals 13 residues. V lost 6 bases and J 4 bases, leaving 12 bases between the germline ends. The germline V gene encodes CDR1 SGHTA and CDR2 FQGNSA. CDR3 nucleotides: TGTGCCAGCAGAACAGGGTCGGTCTATGGCTACACCTTC. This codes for CASRTGSVYGYTF.

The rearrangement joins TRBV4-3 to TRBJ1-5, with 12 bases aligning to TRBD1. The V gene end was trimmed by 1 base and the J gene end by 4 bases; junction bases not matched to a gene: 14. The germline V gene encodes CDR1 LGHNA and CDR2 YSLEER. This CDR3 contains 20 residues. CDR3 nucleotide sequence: TGCGCCAGCAGCCAAGTTCCCCCGGGACAGGGGGCGTTTAGAAATCAGCCCCAGCATTTT. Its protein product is CASSQVPPGQGAFRNQPQHF.

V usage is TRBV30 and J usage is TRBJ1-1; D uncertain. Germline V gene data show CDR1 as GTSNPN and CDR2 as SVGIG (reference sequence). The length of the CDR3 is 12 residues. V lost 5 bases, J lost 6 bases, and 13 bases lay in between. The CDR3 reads CAWERARAEAFF. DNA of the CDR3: TGTGCCTGGGAGCGAGCCCGAGCTGAAGCTTTCTTT.

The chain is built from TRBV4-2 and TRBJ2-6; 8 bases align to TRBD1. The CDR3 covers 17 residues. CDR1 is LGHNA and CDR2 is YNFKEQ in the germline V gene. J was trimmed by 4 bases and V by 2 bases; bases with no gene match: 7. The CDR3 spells CASSQPPTGAGANVLTF. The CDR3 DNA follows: TGTGCCAGCAGCCAACCTCCGACAGGGGCCGGGGCCAACGTCCTGACTTTC.

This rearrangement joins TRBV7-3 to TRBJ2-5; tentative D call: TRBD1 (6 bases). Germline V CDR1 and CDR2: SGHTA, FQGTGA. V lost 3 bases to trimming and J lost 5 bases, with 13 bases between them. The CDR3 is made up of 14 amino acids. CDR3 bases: TGTGCCAGCAGCTTTCAGGGGAGAGGGGAGACCCAGTACTTC. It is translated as CASSFQGRGETQYF.

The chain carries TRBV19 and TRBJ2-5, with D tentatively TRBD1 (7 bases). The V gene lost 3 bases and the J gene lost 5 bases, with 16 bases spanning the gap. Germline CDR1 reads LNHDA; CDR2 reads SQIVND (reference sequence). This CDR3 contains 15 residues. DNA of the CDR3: TGTGCCAGTAGTATTGGTCAGGGGGGCGTTGAGACCCAGTACTTC. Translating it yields CASSIGQGGVETQYF.

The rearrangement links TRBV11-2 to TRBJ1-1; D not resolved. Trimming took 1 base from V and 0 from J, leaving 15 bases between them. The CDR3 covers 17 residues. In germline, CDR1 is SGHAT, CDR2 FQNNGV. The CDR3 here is CASSLVGGLGLNTEAFF. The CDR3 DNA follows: TGTGCCAGCAGCTTAGTTGGAGGGCTAGGGCTGAACACTGAAGCTTTCTTT.

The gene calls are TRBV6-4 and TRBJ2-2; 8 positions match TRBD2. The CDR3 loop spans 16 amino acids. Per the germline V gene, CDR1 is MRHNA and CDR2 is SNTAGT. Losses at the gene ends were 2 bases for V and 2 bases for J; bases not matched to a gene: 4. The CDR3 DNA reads TGTGCCAGCAGTGACGTAGGACTAGCCAACACCGGGGAGCTGTTTTTT. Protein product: CASSDVGLANTGELFF.

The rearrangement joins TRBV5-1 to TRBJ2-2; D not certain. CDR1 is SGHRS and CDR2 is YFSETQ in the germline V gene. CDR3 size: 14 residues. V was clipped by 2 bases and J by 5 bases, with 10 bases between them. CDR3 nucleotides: TGCGCCAGCAGCTTCGCAGGTGGTACCGGGGAGCTGTTTTTT. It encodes CASSFAGGTGELFF.

This chain's CDR3 is CASSPRTGENTEAFF. The CDR3, as DNA: TGTGCCAGCTCACCGAGGACAGGGGAGAACACTGAAGCTTTCTTT. V and J are TRBV18 and TRBJ1-1; 9 nucleotides match TRBD1. CDR1 KGHSH and CDR2 LQKENI come from the germline V gene. The CDR3 has 15 residues. The V and J ends lost 3 bases and 1 base, in that order; junction bases with no gene match: 3.

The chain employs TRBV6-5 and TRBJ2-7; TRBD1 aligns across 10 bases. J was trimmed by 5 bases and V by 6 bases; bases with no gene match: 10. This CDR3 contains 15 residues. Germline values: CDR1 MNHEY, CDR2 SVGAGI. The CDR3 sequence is CASRADRGPGDEQYF. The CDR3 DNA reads TGTGCCAGCAGAGCTGACAGGGGGCCTGGGGACGAGCAGTACTTC.

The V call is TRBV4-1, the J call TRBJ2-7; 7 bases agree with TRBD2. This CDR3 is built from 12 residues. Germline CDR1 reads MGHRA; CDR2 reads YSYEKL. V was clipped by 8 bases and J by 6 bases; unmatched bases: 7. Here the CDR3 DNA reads TGCGCCAGCGGTGGACTAGGCTCCGAGCAGTACTTC. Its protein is CASGGLGSEQYF.

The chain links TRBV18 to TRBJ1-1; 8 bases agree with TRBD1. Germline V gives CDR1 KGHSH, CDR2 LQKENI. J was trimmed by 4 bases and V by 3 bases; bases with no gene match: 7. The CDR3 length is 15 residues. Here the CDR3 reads CASSPNRGEGTEAFF. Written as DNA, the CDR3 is TGTGCCAGCTCACCCAACAGGGGGGAGGGCACTGAAGCTTTCTTT.

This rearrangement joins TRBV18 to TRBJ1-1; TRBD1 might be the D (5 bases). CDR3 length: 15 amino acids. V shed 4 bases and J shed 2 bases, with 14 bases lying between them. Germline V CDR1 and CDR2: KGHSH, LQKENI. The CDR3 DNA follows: TGTGCCAGCTCACGGCTTCCAGGGAAAAACACTGAAGCTTTCTTT. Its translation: CASSRLPGKNTEAFF.